Below are 11 T cell receptor beta chains sequenced from a single sample in a study of Graves' ophthalmopathy and Graves' hyperthyroidism. Amplified material comprised TCR beta CDR3 regions derived from RNA transcripts. HTBI primers were used in a first-round RT-PCR, which preceded a second-round multiplex PCR. Via MiXCR, TCRdb re-called the multiplex PCR reads, giving one row per CDR3 protein. The sample has around 470,000 distinct CDR3 sequences, approximately 15% seen once; the top ten hold over 8%. Sequencing input: blood. The receptors shown here come from a woman aged 25 to 39 with Graves' ophthalmopathy.

The sample holds many counts of this clonotype. The chain is built from TRBV28 and TRBJ1-1, with 10 bases aligning to TRBD1. J gave up 4 bases and V 5 bases, and 7 bases lay outside the gene matches. Germline V lookup: CDR1 MDHEN, CDR2 SYDVKM. This CDR3 has 15 residues. In nucleotides, the CDR3 is TGTGCCAGCAGTACCCAGACAGGGGGCTCCACTGAAGCTTTCTTT. It translates to CASSTQTGGSTEAFF.

This clonotype appeared a few times. V usage is TRBV3-1 and J usage is TRBJ2-2, with 8 positions matching TRBD2. Trimming took 4 bases from V and 2 from J; bases not matched to a gene: 6. This CDR3 has 16 residues. The germline gives CDR1 LGHDT, CDR2 YNNKEL (reference sequence). Here the CDR3 reads CASSRTSGGNTGELFF. The CDR3 region has the DNA TGTGCCAGCAGCCGTACTAGCGGAGGTAACACCGGGGAGCTGTTTTTT.

The CDR3 protein is CASSFGTSGSETQYF. CDR3 sequence (DNA): TGTGCCAGCAGTTTTGGGACTAGCGGGAGTGAGACCCAGTACTTC. The chain combines TRBV12-3 or TRBV12-4 with TRBJ2-5, with 14 bases matching TRBD2. V gave up 3 bases and J gave up 5 bases; unmatched junction bases: 2. The CDR3 sequence is 15 residues long.

As DNA, the CDR3 is TGTGCCAGCAACACACAGGGGGGTACTGAAGCTTTCTTT. Translating gives CASNTQGGTEAFF. The rearrangement links TRBV7-9 to TRBJ1-1; TRBD1 aligns across 8 bases. Trimming removed 7 bases from V and 5 bases from J; junction bases left unmatched: 6. CDR1 SEHNR and CDR2 FQNEAQ come from the germline V gene (reference sequence). The CDR3 length is 13 residues. The full variable domain, with the rest looked up from reference TRBV7-9 and TRBJ1-1, is DTGVSQNPRHKITKRGQNVTFRCDPISEHNRLYWYRQTLGQGPEFLTYFQNEAQLEKSRLLSDRFSAERPKGSFSTLEIQRTEQGDSAMYLCASNTQGGTEAFFGQGTRLTVV.

Many counts were recorded for this clonotype. The gene calls are TRBV28 and TRBJ1-3; TRBD1 is a possible D gene (6 bases). There are 11 residues in the CDR3. Germline CDR1 is MDHEN and CDR2 is SYDVKM. The V end was cut by 6 bases, the J end by 14 bases, with 14 bases between. In DNA form, the CDR3 reads TGTGCCAGCAGATCCCAGGGGAAGCTATATTTT. Translated: CASRSQGKLYF.

This chain connects TRBV2 to TRBJ2-7, with D tentatively TRBD1 (5 bases). CDR3 length: 13 residues. CDR1 is SNHLY, CDR2 FYNNEI, per germline. Trimming took 2 bases from V and 4 from J, leaving 9 bases between them. The CDR3 coding sequence is TGTGCCAGCAGTGAAATAACAGGATACGAGCAGTACTTC. Its translation is CASSEITGYEQYF.

The rearrangement uses TRBV6-2 or TRBV6-3 and TRBJ2-7, with TRBD1 identical over 7 bases. The CDR3 consists of 14 residues. Trimming removed 7 bases from V and 1 base from J; junction bases left unmatched: 7. Germline loops: CDR1 MNHEY, CDR2 SVGEGT. The CDR3 region is CASTSGTVSYEQYF. The CDR3 coding sequence is TGTGCCAGCACCTCCGGGACAGTATCCTACGAGCAGTACTTC.

This clonotype showed up many times. This chain links TRBV20-1 with TRBJ2-7; the match to TRBD1 covers 8 bases. The CDR3 loop spans 15 amino acids. From germline, CDR1 is DFQATT and CDR2 SNEGSKA (reference sequence). J lost 2 bases, V lost 6 bases, and 12 bases had no gene match. The CDR3 region is CSAQNDRGWPYEQYF. CDR3 coding DNA: TGCAGTGCCCAAAATGACAGGGGTTGGCCCTACGAGCAGTACTTC.

This clonotype was picked up many times. The chain uses TRBV6-1 and TRBJ2-7; the match to TRBD1 covers 9 bases. Trimming removed 6 bases from V and 5 bases from J; junction bases left unmatched: 5. This CDR3 has 13 amino acids. The germline CDR1 and CDR2 sequences are MNHNS and SASEGT. In nucleotides, the CDR3 is TGTGCCAGCAGAACAGGGGGCCCCGACGAGCAGTACTTC. This codes for CASRTGGPDEQYF.

There are many counts of this clonotype. This chain joins TRBV7-2 and TRBJ2-2; no definite D call. Germline V gene data show CDR1 as SGHTA and CDR2 as FQGNSA. V was pared by 1 base and J by 1 base, with 7 bases between. The CDR3 loop spans 15 amino acids. CDR3 sequence (DNA): TGTGCCAGCAGCTTAGTACCAGGGAACACCGGGGAGCTGTTTTTT. It codes for CASSLVPGNTGELFF.

J is TRBJ1-1 and V is TRBV12-3 or TRBV12-4, with D perhaps matching TRBD1 (5 bases). V was trimmed by 1 base and J by 8 bases, leaving 11 bases between them. The CDR3 loop spans 13 amino acids. The CDR3 DNA reads TGTGCCAGCAGTTTAGAGGGTAGGGGCGAAGCTTTCTTT. Translating it yields CASSLEGRGEAFF.